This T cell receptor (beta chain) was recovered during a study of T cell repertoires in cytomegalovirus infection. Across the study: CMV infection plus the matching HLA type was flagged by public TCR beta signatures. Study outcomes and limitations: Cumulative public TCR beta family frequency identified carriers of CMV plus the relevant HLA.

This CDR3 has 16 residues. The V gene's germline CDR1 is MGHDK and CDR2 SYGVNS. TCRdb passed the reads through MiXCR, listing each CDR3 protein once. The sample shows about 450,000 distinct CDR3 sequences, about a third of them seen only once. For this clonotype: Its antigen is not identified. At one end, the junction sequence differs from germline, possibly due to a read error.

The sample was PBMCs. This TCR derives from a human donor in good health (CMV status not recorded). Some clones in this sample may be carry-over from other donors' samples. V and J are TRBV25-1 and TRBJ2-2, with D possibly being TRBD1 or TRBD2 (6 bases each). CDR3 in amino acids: CASSDKPGAWTGELFF. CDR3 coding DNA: TGTGCCAGTAGTGATAAACCGGGGGCTTGGACCGGGGAGCTGTTTTTT.